The 21 T cell receptor beta chains listed next were all sequenced from one sample in a study of Ad26.COV2.S vaccination and SARS-CoV-2 variants. Treatment indicated: some 20 received Ad26.COV2.S at low or high dose, single or two shots; roughly 5 received placebo; per-sample allocation not given. Samples came from day 63 after the first vaccine or placebo injection. Clones were read by immunoSEQ multiplex PCR, and TCRdb kept only the in-frame ones, dropping some. Of around 400,000 clones listed, 83% are singletons. The input for sequencing was peripheral blood, taken in a trial of Ad26.COV2.S vaccine versus placebo. The receptors were gathered from a person between 18 and 59 years old who received the Ad26.COV2.S COVID-19 vaccine or a placebo.

The chain has TRBV7-3 and TRBJ2-1; D may be TRBD1 (6 bases). CDR3 size: 15 residues. Trimming cost V 5 bases and J 4 bases, with 15 bases left between them. Germline assignment: CDR1 SGHTA and CDR2 FQGTGA. CDR3 amino acids: CASSRSDRQYNEQFF. The DNA for the CDR3 is TGTGCCAGCAGCCGTAGCGACAGGCAATACAATGAGCAGTTCTTC.

In its sample, this clone was seen a few times. The V gene is TRBV18, the J gene TRBJ2-2; possibly TRBD1 for D (5 bases). V lost 6 bases to trimming and J lost 0 bases, with 11 bases between them. The CDR3 spans 15 residues. CDR1 KGHSH and CDR2 LQKENI come from the germline V gene. The CDR3 DNA follows: TGTGCCAGCTCCCGCAGGGTATCGAACACCGGGGAGCTGTTTTTT. Translated: CASSRRVSNTGELFF.

V usage is TRBV4-1 and J usage is TRBJ1-6, with D unresolved. CDR1 and CDR2 from the germline V gene are MGHRA and YSYEKL. The ends were cut back, 3 bases at V and 9 bases at J, with 15 bases in the middle. The length of the CDR3 is 15 residues. The CDR3 is CASSHGRTMGSPLHF. As DNA, the CDR3 is TGCGCCAGCAGCCACGGACGGACCATGGGTTCACCCCTCCACTTT.

The V call is TRBV19, the J call TRBJ2-7; weak D call: TRBD2 (5 bases). CDR3 length equals 15 residues. Trimming took off 1 base at V and 4 bases at J, with 14 bases between the two ends. CDR1 LNHDA and CDR2 SQIVND come from the germline V gene (reference sequence). CDR3: CASSIGGNLLYEQYF. CDR3 sequence (DNA): TGTGCCAGTAGTATAGGAGGGAATCTACTATACGAGCAGTACTTC.

This rearrangement joins TRBV4-2 to TRBJ1-3; no definite D call. V gave up 1 base and J gave up 2 bases, with 6 bases separating them. This CDR3 comprises 14 residues. The germline V gene has CDR1 LGHNA and CDR2 YNFKEQ. CDR3 in amino acids: CASSQASAGNTIYF. The CDR3 coding sequence is TGTGCCAGCAGCCAAGCTTCTGCTGGAAACACCATATATTTT.

The rearrangement joins TRBV6-6 to TRBJ2-3, with D unresolved. V lost 0 bases and J lost 14, with 15 bases in between. Germline values: CDR1 MNHNY, CDR2 SVGAGI (reference sequence). The CDR3 sequence is 13 residues long. In DNA, the CDR3 is TGTGCCAGCAGTTACTCGGACCCGATTGTTCCGTATTTT. Its protein is CASSYSDPIVPYF.

The gene calls are TRBV24-1 and TRBJ2-1; 11 positions match TRBD2. Germline trimming cut 5 bases from V and 7 bases from J; bases unmatched to any gene: 3. This CDR3 region has 14 residues. Germline-derived CDR1 and CDR2 are KGHDR and SFDVKD. The CDR3 protein is CATSGASGRNEQFF. CDR3 bases: TGTGCCACCAGTGGGGCTAGCGGGAGGAATGAGCAGTTCTTC.

The rearrangement joins TRBV5-4 to TRBJ1-5; possibly TRBD1 for D (6 bases). CDR1 and CDR2 from the germline V gene are SGHNT and YYREEE (reference sequence). Trimming left V 0 bases short and J 6 bases short, with 13 bases between. The CDR3 spans 15 residues. The CDR3 coding sequence is TGTGCCAGCAGCTTGGGGTCAGGGGCCGGTCAGCCCCAGCATTTT. Encoded protein: CASSLGSGAGQPQHF.

This chain joins TRBV9 and TRBJ1-6; TRBD1 agrees at 7 bases. Germline values: CDR1 SGDLS, CDR2 YYNGEE. V lost 3 bases, J lost 5 bases, and 5 bases stayed unmatched. This CDR3 is 15 amino acids long. The DNA for the CDR3 is TGTGCCAGCAGCGCTGAACAGGGGAATAATTCACCCCTCCACTTT. This codes for CASSAEQGNNSPLHF.

CDR3 nucleotides: TGTGCCAGCAGTTACTCCCGGACTCGTTCCGAGGGACCAGATACGCAGTATTTT. It specifies CASSYSRTRSEGPDTQYF. The gene calls are TRBV6-2 or TRBV6-3 and TRBJ2-3, with D tentatively TRBD1 or TRBD2 (5 bases each). V was pared by 0 bases and J by 4 bases, with 20 bases between. CDR1 MNHEY and CDR2 SVGEGT come from the germline V gene. The CDR3 covers 18 residues.

CDR3 residues: CASSAELSNEKLFF. CDR3 coding DNA: TGTGCCAGCAGCGCTGAGCTGAGTAATGAAAAACTGTTTTTT. The rearrangement uses TRBV9 and TRBJ1-4; D remains unclear. This CDR3 has 14 residues. V was cut by 3 bases and J by 4 bases, with 10 bases left in between. Germline V gene lookup returns CDR1 SGDLS and CDR2 YYNGEE.

This chain uses TRBV3-1 (or the pseudogene TRBV3-2) with TRBJ2-2; TRBD2 matches 10 bases. Germline V gene sequence: CDR1 LGHDT, CDR2 YNNKEL (reference sequence). Germline trimming cut 1 base from V and 3 bases from J; bases unmatched to any gene: 2. The CDR3 contains 16 residues. The CDR3 reads CASSQVSGGDTGELFF. The CDR3 DNA is TGTGCCAGCAGCCAAGTAAGCGGGGGGGACACCGGGGAGCTGTTTTTT.

The chain combines TRBV5-6 with TRBJ2-1; TRBD2 agrees at 11 bases. The CDR3 totals 16 residues. Trimming removed 0 bases from V and 7 bases from J; junction bases left unmatched: 6. Germline-derived CDR1 and CDR2 are SGHDT and YYEEEE. The CDR3 protein is CASSLVAGGPGNEQFF. In nucleotides, the CDR3 is TGTGCCAGCAGCTTGGTAGCGGGGGGGCCGGGGAATGAGCAGTTCTTC.

The chain couples TRBV28 to TRBJ2-1; D is unclear. Germline CDR1 and CDR2: MDHEN and SYDVKM. Trimming removed 3 bases at V and 4 bases at J, with 7 bases between. CDR3 size: 13 residues. CDR3 amino acids: CASSFASYNEQFF. CDR3 sequence (DNA): TGTGCCAGCAGTTTTGCCAGTTACAATGAGCAGTTCTTC.

A single count supports this clone. The V gene is TRBV6-5, the J gene TRBJ1-1; no clear D. Trimming cost V 3 bases and J 1 base, with 9 bases left between them. The CDR3 is made up of 14 amino acids. Germline V lookup: CDR1 MNHEY, CDR2 SVGAGI. The chain's CDR3 is CASSYTLGNTEAFF. Written as DNA, the CDR3 is TGTGCCAGCAGTTATACGCTGGGGAACACTGAAGCTTTCTTT.

The count of this clone is one. The CDR3 is CASSPLDRRDSNQPQHF. CDR3 nucleotide sequence: TGTGCCAGCAGCCCATTGGACAGAAGAGATAGCAATCAGCCCCAGCATTTT. The V call is TRBV6-2 or TRBV6-3, the J call TRBJ1-5, with D tentatively TRBD1 (6 bases). Germline CDR1 MNHEY, CDR2 SVGEGT. The CDR3 consists of 17 residues. Between the trimmed V and J ends, which lost 6 bases and 0 bases, there was a span of 18 bases.

The V and J genes are TRBV6-6 and TRBJ2-1; 15 bases agree with TRBD2. Germline CDR1 MNHNY, CDR2 SVGAGI (reference sequence). The V gene end was trimmed by 5 bases and the J gene end by 8 bases; junction bases not matched to a gene: 13. The CDR3 has 18 amino acids. The CDR3 DNA sequence: TGTGCCAGCAGTCATCTCGGACTAGCGGGAGGGCCGGTCTATGAGCAGTTCTTC. It specifies CASSHLGLAGGPVYEQFF.

CDR3 coding DNA: TGTGCCAGCAGCAACACAGGGGGCAAAAACATTCAGTACTTC. Amino acids: CASSNTGGKNIQYF. This chain links TRBV7-8 with TRBJ2-4; 8 bases fit TRBD1. V lost 5 bases and J lost 3; bases outside the gene matches: 3. Per germline, CDR1 SGHVS and CDR2 FQNEAQ. This CDR3 comprises 14 residues.

The genes are TRBV9 and TRBJ2-7; D not certain. Germline CDR1 SGDLS, CDR2 YYNGEE. The CDR3 sequence is 15 residues long. Trimming shortened V by 3 bases and J by 0 bases, and 13 bases separated the two germline ends. The CDR3: CASSGSDPNSYEQYF. The CDR3, as DNA: TGTGCCAGCAGCGGGTCGGACCCTAACTCCTACGAGCAGTACTTC.

This clone has more than one count but fewer than ten. The rearrangement uses TRBV19 and TRBJ2-7; D ambiguous. Trimming shortened V by 3 bases and J by 6 bases, and 15 bases separated the two germline ends. Germline V gives CDR1 LNHDA, CDR2 SQIVND (reference sequence). The CDR3 has 14 residues. CDR3 nucleotides: TGTGCCAGTAGTATTTCTCCTTTGATGGGCGAGCAGTACTTC. It codes for CASSISPLMGEQYF.

The V and J genes are TRBV27 and TRBJ2-5; 14 bases match TRBD2. Germline CDR1 MNHEY, CDR2 SMNVEV (reference sequence). This CDR3 comprises 17 residues. V gave up 8 bases and J gave up 0 bases; unmatched junction bases: 8. CDR3 sequence: CASGERTSGRYQETQYF. CDR3 in DNA: TGTGCCAGCGGGGAGAGGACTAGCGGGAGGTACCAAGAGACCCAGTACTTC.